This T cell receptor beta chain was captured by sequencing in a study of Ad26.COV2.S vaccination and SARS-CoV-2 variants. Background on the study: Into the muscle, Ad26.COV2.S was dosed once or twice, 56 days apart.

With respect to this clone: Its target is unknown.

Using immunoSEQ multiplex PCR, the repertoire was profiled, and TCRdb retains in-frame clones only, with some absent. This table holds around 450,000 clones, 89% found once. The treatment is: some 20 received Ad26.COV2.S at low or high dose, single or two shots; 5 received placebo; per-sample allocation not given. Repertoires come from day 63 after the first vaccine or placebo injection. Study results and caveats: Using TCR breadth and depth analyses may have led to underestimated total T cell responses.

The sample in question was peripheral blood, obtained in a trial of Ad26.COV2.S vaccine versus placebo. The TCR comes from a person between 18 and 65 years old who received the Ad26.COV2.S COVID-19 vaccine or a placebo.

In DNA form, the CDR3 reads TGTGCCAGCAGTGTAGGTTATAGCAATCAGCCCCAGCATTTT. The encoded protein is CASSVGYSNQPQHF. The chain recombines TRBV6-4 with TRBJ1-5, with D unresolved. The length of the CDR3 is 14 residues. CDR1 and CDR2 from the germline V gene are MRHNA and SNTAGT. Trimming stripped 4 bases from V and 0 bases from J, with 7 bases between.